This TCR beta chain comes out of a study of lymphopenia after photon versus proton radiotherapy. Concerning this clone: Its antigen is unknown.

Here immunoSEQ multiplex PCR was the method, and the copy in TCRdb shows in-frame clones only, minus some. The sample shows 18,000 or so clones, about 88% of them seen only once. Study conclusions and caveats: Post-nadir diversity loss with photons came from oligoclonal expansion, particularly CD8+ Temra cells. Post-nadir TCR diversity decline inversely tracked overall survival among those who died.

The CDR3 runs 15 residues. CDR1 and CDR2 from the germline V gene are MNHNS and SASEGT. V lost 6 bases, J lost 0 bases, and 15 bases lay in between. The V gene is TRBV6-1, the J gene TRBJ2-7; no firm D call. The sequence came from a man between 65 and 85 years old with pancreatic cancer. The sequencing here drew on peripheral blood, taken from a patient treated with proton-based radiotherapy. The DNA of the CDR3 is TGTGCCAGCAGAGAGGACGGACGAAGCTCCTACGAGCAGTACTTC. Translated, it gives CASREDGRSSYEQYF.